This entry concerns a single TCR beta chain. Which antigen it targets is not known. Base qualities are not recorded, but no much larger clone differs from it by a single base. The CDR3 regions of human TCRbeta chains were analyzed by immunosequencing. The authors processed their data as follows. TCRs in the repertoires were compared against a reference library of SARS-CoV-2-specific TCRs that had been generated with the MIRA antigen-specificity platform. Breadth was defined as the fraction of unique TCRs that were SARS-CoV-2-associated, and depth was defined as the fraction of total T cells that were SARS-CoV-2-associated. Using the MIRA data, each spike-specific TCR was assigned both to the spike region to which the TCR was reactive and to a CD4 or CD8 class. Log10-transformed breadth and depth values were compared by one-way ANOVA with Sidak's multiple comparisons tests. This immuneACCESS table, as held by TCRdb, lists in-frame sequences with V and J called but not all clones. Of the missing ones, under half trace to an unresolved V gene in checked studies; the others have no known cause. From that table come the V and J calls and clone size; the DNA was used to work out D and trimming. The sample includes around 100,000 clones, with about nine tenths observed a single time. Roughly 1.8% of the sample belongs to the ten largest clones.

This record belongs to a study of T cell responses to AZD1222 COVID-19 vaccine (dated by TCRdb to the early 2020s). The study in broad terms: AZD1222 recipients whose second dose came at about 4 weeks and those whose second dose came at about 12 weeks were combined into one group, since spike-specific TCR depth and breadth did not differ between the two schedules. Trial participants were enrolled by age into subgroups of 18-55, 56-69 and 70-plus years, and around 150, 28 and 57 TCR-sequenced participants, respectively, were included in these subgroups. A total of approximately 240 trial participants underwent TCR sequencing, of whom about 210 had received two doses of AZD1222 and approximately 25 had received two doses of the MenACWY control vaccine. Broader findings and caveats from the paper: The 56-69-year group was small, and its depth increase did not reach significance, likely because of low power. The whole spike protein was spanned by vaccine-associated CD4 TCRs, and dominant responses were seen in regions 160-218 and 743-854. Epitopes outside the regions mutated in the B.1.351 and B.1.1.7 variants were reportedly recognized by nearly half of the unique spike-specific TCRs. No day 14 peak-response samples were available, so repertoires were characterized only after the peak T cell response. Conclusions about previously exposed vaccinees were limited because only a handful of AZD1222 recipients were SARS-CoV-2 seropositive at baseline. After two AZD1222 doses, both the breadth and the depth of spike-specific TCRs were significantly higher than at day 0 and than in MenACWY recipients. Participants were mostly white British and included more females than males, and it was suggested by the authors that clonal diversity may have been underestimated.

The sample's time point label, in plain terms: baseline before first vaccination. Vaccinee samples came from UK trials COV001 and COV002, including a single-blind randomized controlled phase 2/3 trial of AZD1222 (ChAdOx1 nCoV-19) in healthy adults. Trial participant PBMC samples were collected at day 0 and day 28 after the second dose for TCRbeta chain sequencing. Trimming leaves V shorter by 6 bases and J shorter by 5 bases, with the junction holding 5 bases beyond the gene matches. The CDR3 holds 13 amino acids from the cysteine to the phenylalanine. The CDR3 DNA has 39 bases and is translated from base 1.

This clonotype was sampled from an adult in good health. The sample consisted of peripheral blood, taken on day 0 of AZD1222 vaccination. Recombination joined TRBV12-3 or TRBV12-4 with TRBJ2-5, with TRBD2 matching 8 junction bases. CDR3 region: CASRSGGIETQYF. The DNA reads as follows: TGTGCCAGCAGATCGGGGGGGATCGAGACCCAGTACTTC.